The present entry profiles one TCR beta chain with its context. These data belong to a study of blood T cell repertoires in COVID-19. Study at large: COVID-19 samples from acute and convalescent phases originated in the United States, Italy and Spain. In each case, the material was cDNA or gDNA derived from T cells, B-cell-depleted T cells, or PBMCs.

Germline V gene data show CDR1 as MDHEN and CDR2 as SYDVKM. This CDR3 has 14 residues. Trimming removed 4 bases from V and 1 base from J; junction bases left unmatched: 1. Per the original data handling: Estimated nucleated cell counts came from reference gene primer amplification. The repertoire was sequenced with immunoSEQ multiplex PCR; TCRdb's copy has only in-frame clones and lacks some. The V and J calls and the clone size are those of that table, but D and trimming were determined from the DNA. The sample has 250,000 or so clones; around nine tenths are singletons. The TCR originated in a middle-aged woman who had recovered from COVID-19. The source material was peripheral blood. This chain joins TRBV28 and TRBJ2-3, with 8 nucleotides matching TRBD1. Written as DNA, the CDR3 is TGTGCCAGCAGTTCGGGACAGGGCACAGATACGCAGTATTTT. Translation: CASSSGQGTDTQYF.